This TCR beta chain was recorded in a study of post-analysis software for immune sequencing data. At the level of the study: Both relapsing-remitting and secondary progressive multiple sclerosis featured among the disease courses, as did progressive-relapsing multiple sclerosis. Study conclusions and caveats: Normalized Chao1 diversity was significantly lower in multiple sclerosis patients than in controls.

Libraries were made from TCR beta cDNA, and they carried unique molecular identifiers. T cells numbering roughly 1 to 10 million yielded around 500,000 cDNA molecules. TCRdb recomputed calls from the PCR reads with MiXCR, one row per CDR3 protein. The sample has approximately 440,000 distinct CDR3 sequences; roughly 45% are singletons. This clonotype appeared a single time. Its antigen is still unknown. This TCR derives from a girl between 10 and 17 years old with multiple sclerosis. The sequenced sample consisted of blood.

The CDR3 is CASILTRPGTDTQYF. In DNA, the CDR3 is TGTGCCAGCATCCTGACTAGACCCGGTACAGATACGCAGTATTTT. The V and J genes are TRBV2 and TRBJ2-3, with TRBD2 as a possible D gene (6 bases). The CDR3 sequence is 15 residues long. The V end was cut by 7 bases, the J end by 3 bases, with 17 bases between. Germline V lookup: CDR1 SNHLY, CDR2 FYNNEI.